Shown below are 22 T cell receptor beta chains from a single sample sequenced in a study of identical twins (dated by TCRdb to the mid-2010s). Library preparation employed 5' RACE. Data came from an Illumina HiSeq 2000. Clones were called with MiXCR by TCRdb after fastp trimmed the public reads at Q25, and only in-frame beta chains were retained. A single entry per CDR3 protein holds the most common genes and DNA from its merged rows. In all, the sample holds 1,800,000 or so distinct CDR3 sequences, and around 29% of those were seen once. The top ten constitute about 0.3% of the sample. Source material: cord blood. The receptor source for this set is a newborn girl in good health.

This clonotype was counted ten times or more. For the CDR3, the DNA is TGTGCCAGCAGTTTAAGGGGGAGAAGCAATCAGCCCCAGCATTTT. Its protein is CASSLRGRSNQPQHF. V is TRBV12-3 or TRBV12-4 and J is TRBJ1-5; tentatively, D is TRBD1 (6 bases). The germline V and J ends were trimmed by 2 bases and 1 base, with 9 bases remaining between them. CDR3 length equals 15 residues.

The V call is TRBV7-9, the J call TRBJ2-1, with 9 bases aligning to TRBD2. The CDR3 sequence is 15 residues long. J lost 6 bases, V lost 1 base, and 4 bases had no gene match. Germline-derived CDR1 and CDR2 are SEHNR and FQNEAQ (reference sequence). CDR3 protein: CASSLGIAGVNEQFF. CDR3 in DNA: TGTGCCAGCAGCTTAGGGATAGCGGGAGTCAATGAGCAGTTCTTC. Using reference TRBV7-9 and TRBJ2-1 for the parts outside the CDR3, the full variable domain is DTGVSQNPRHKITKRGQNVTFRCDPISEHNRLYWYRQTLGQGPEFLTYFQNEAQLEKSRLLSDRFSAERPKGSFSTLEIQRTEQGDSAMYLCASSLGIAGVNEQFFGPGTRLTVL.

In this sample, this clonotype turned up many times. This rearrangement joins TRBV7-2 to TRBJ2-7; D uncertain. The CDR3 is 11 amino acids. With 5 bases removed from V and 6 bases from J, the gap between germline ends came to 8 bases. Per the germline V gene, CDR1 is SGHTA and CDR2 is FQGNSA. CDR3 sequence: CASSLLSEQYF. The CDR3 DNA follows: TGTGCCAGCAGCCTCCTTTCCGAGCAGTACTTC.

This clonotype was observed many times. The chain has TRBV5-1 and TRBJ2-3; TRBD1 agrees at 9 bases. In germline, CDR1 is SGHRS, CDR2 YFSETQ. The CDR3 consists of 15 residues. J lost 1 base, V lost 0 bases, and 0 bases had no gene match. CDR3 bases: TGCGCCAGCAGCTTGGACAGGGGGCGCACAGATACGCAGTATTTT. Its translation is CASSLDRGRTDTQYF.

This chain links TRBV4-1 with TRBJ2-7; 9 bases are shared with TRBD2. Germline lookup yields CDR1 MGHRA and CDR2 YSYEKL. The junction had 7 bases not matched to a gene; V was cut back by 0 bases and J by 1 base. The CDR3 has 17 residues. The CDR3: CASSQDPGSGRSYEQYF. CDR3 DNA sequence: TGCGCCAGCAGCCAAGATCCGGGTAGCGGGAGATCCTACGAGCAGTACTTC.

The V and J genes are TRBV7-2 and TRBJ2-7; 7 bases map to TRBD1. Looked up from germline, CDR1 is SGHTA and CDR2 is FQGNSA. After removal of 3 bases from V and 3 bases from J, the junction contained 11 bases not matched to a gene. The CDR3 loop spans 16 amino acids. CDR3 region: CASSFLHWTGGYEQYF. Written as DNA, the CDR3 is TGTGCCAGCAGCTTCTTGCATTGGACAGGCGGCTACGAGCAGTACTTC. Using reference TRBV7-2 and TRBJ2-7 for the parts outside the CDR3, the full variable domain is GAGVSQSPSNKVTEKGKDVELRCDPISGHTALYWYRQSLGQGLEFLIYFQGNSAPDKSGLPSDRFSAERTGGSVSTLTIQRTQQEDSAVYLCASSFLHWTGGYEQYFGPGTRLTVT.

This clonotype was seen a handful of times. V and J are TRBV27 and TRBJ1-1; D is undetermined. V lost 2 bases to trimming and J lost 4 bases, with 8 bases between them. Per the germline V gene, CDR1 is MNHEY and CDR2 is SMNVEV (reference sequence). This CDR3 contains 13 residues. This CDR3 is CASSLGMSTEAFF. The DNA of the CDR3 is TGTGCCAGCAGTTTAGGGATGAGCACTGAAGCTTTCTTT.

There are a few counts of this clonotype. V is TRBV20-1 and J is TRBJ2-1; 9 bases align to TRBD2. The V gene's germline CDR1 is DFQATT and CDR2 SNEGSKA (reference sequence). This CDR3 contains 14 residues. V gave up 6 bases and J gave up 6 bases; unmatched junction bases: 9. The CDR3 sequence: CSARLAGGLNEQFF. CDR3 nucleotides: TGCAGTGCCCGGCTTGCGGGGGGGCTCAATGAGCAGTTCTTC.

Points on this clonotype: This may be a read error: a much more frequent sequence differs by one nucleotide. The chain employs TRBV9 and TRBJ2-3; D gene unclear. The germline V gene encodes CDR1 SGDLS and CDR2 YYNGEE. The CDR3 runs to 14 residues. The CDR3 here is CASGVDLEPHTQYF. The CDR3 DNA is TGTGCCAGCGGCGTAGATCTGGAGCCACATACGCAGTATTTT.

This clonotype was detected a few times. This rearrangement joins TRBV28 to TRBJ1-6; 8 nucleotides line up with TRBD1. The CDR3 totals 16 residues. Trimming took 3 bases from V and 7 from J; bases not matched to a gene: 8. CDR1 and CDR2 from the germline V gene are MDHEN and SYDVKM. The CDR3 coding sequence is TGTGCCAGCAGTTTGCGGACAGGGAGAATAAATTCACCCCTCCACTTT. This translates into CASSLRTGRINSPLHF.

This clonotype was seen repeatedly, ten times or more. V and J are TRBV12-3 or TRBV12-4 and TRBJ2-7; either TRBD1 or TRBD2 may supply D (5 bases each). V was pared by 5 bases and J by 7 bases, with 12 bases between. The CDR3 runs to 12 residues. This CDR3 reads CASSQGRPEQYF. The CDR3 nucleotides read TGTGCCAGCAGTCAGGGACGTCCTGAGCAGTACTTC.

Only one count was recorded for this clonotype. The chain links TRBV7-6 to TRBJ2-7; TRBD1 agrees at 11 bases. The end of the DNA fits TRBJ2-5 better, so the J call may be wrong. Germline CDR1 reads SGHVS; CDR2 reads FNYEAQ. There are 17 residues in the CDR3. The CDR3 loop is CASSLALIGTGGKTQYF. The DNA of the CDR3 is TGTGCCAGCAGCTTAGCGTTAATTGGGACAGGGGGTAAGACCCAGTACTTC.

The gene calls are TRBV29-1 and TRBJ1-1; no firm D call. This CDR3 is 13 amino acids long. CDR1 and CDR2 from the germline V gene are SQVTM and ANQGSEA. V gave up 4 bases and J gave up 1 base, with 10 bases separating them. CDR3 bases: TGCAGCGTTGCGGCGGCTTGGAACACTGAAGCTTTCTTT. Amino acid sequence: CSVAAAWNTEAFF.

This clonotype was seen at least ten times. The chain joins TRBV29-1 to TRBJ1-5; D not resolved. Per the germline V gene, CDR1 is SQVTM and CDR2 is ANQGSEA. Trimming cost V 4 bases and J 0 bases, with 7 bases left between them. The CDR3 runs to 13 residues. This CDR3 reads CSVGTDSNQPQHF. As DNA, the CDR3 is TGCAGCGTTGGGACCGATAGCAATCAGCCCCAGCATTTT.

The chain is built from TRBV9 and TRBJ2-3, with TRBD1 as a possible D gene (6 bases). V lost 0 bases, J lost 1 base, and 9 bases lay in between. This CDR3 has 15 amino acids. Germline values: CDR1 SGDLS, CDR2 YYNGEE. The chain's CDR3 is CASSVVKGGTDTQYF. CDR3 bases: TGTGCCAGCAGCGTAGTTAAGGGGGGCACAGATACGCAGTATTTT.

This clonotype has just a few counts. The chain uses TRBV24-1 and TRBJ2-1, with TRBD2 identical over 12 bases. The CDR3 runs to 18 residues. V was pared by 3 bases and J by 0 bases, with 5 bases of the junction left unmatched. Germline V gene lookup returns CDR1 KGHDR and CDR2 SFDVKD. CDR3 bases: TGTGCCACCAGTGATCTAGCGGGAGGGCCGAGCTCCTACAATGAGCAGTTCTTC. Amino acid sequence: CATSDLAGGPSSYNEQFF.

V and J are TRBV5-6 and TRBJ1-2; 8 nucleotides agree with TRBD1. The germline CDR1 and CDR2 sequences are SGHDT and YYEEEE. Trimming cost V 1 base and J 8 bases; bases outside gene matches: 13. The CDR3 spans 16 residues. CDR3: CASSLFPGGVVIGYTF. CDR3 coding DNA: TGTGCCAGCAGCTTGTTTCCAGGGGGCGTTGTGATCGGCTACACCTTC.

Of note for this clonotype: An end of the junction differs from the germline gene, which may be a read error. The genes are TRBV4-1 and TRBJ2-5; D is perhaps TRBD2 (5 bases). The CDR3 has 13 amino acids. Germline assignment: CDR1 MGHRA and CDR2 YSYEKL. The CDR3 nucleotides are TGCGCCAGCAGCCAAAAACTAGAAGAGACCCGGTACTTC. Amino acids: CASSQKLEETRYF.

The chain couples TRBV27 to TRBJ2-2, with D maybe TRBD1 (5 bases). Germline CDR1 and CDR2: MNHEY and SMNVEV (reference sequence). CDR3 length: 14 amino acids. Trimming took 2 bases from V and 5 from J, leaving 9 bases between them. The DNA for the CDR3 is TGTGCCAGCAGTTTACGCAGGGAAACCGGGGAGCTGTTTTTT. This translates into CASSLRRETGELFF.

This chain links TRBV5-1 with TRBJ2-3; 7 nucleotides match TRBD2. Losses at the gene ends were 0 bases for V and 5 bases for J; bases not matched to a gene: 3. The CDR3 contains 14 residues. Germline V CDR1 and CDR2: SGHRS, YFSETQ. CDR3: CASSLVQRGDTQYF. Written as DNA, the CDR3 is TGCGCCAGCAGCTTGGTCCAGCGGGGAGATACGCAGTATTTT.

The chain couples TRBV2 to TRBJ2-5, with D possibly being TRBD1 or TRBD2 (5 bases each). Germline V gene lookup returns CDR1 SNHLY and CDR2 FYNNEI. This CDR3 spans 13 amino acids. V was trimmed by 6 bases and J by 2 bases, leaving 10 bases between them. This chain's CDR3 is CASRGDGQETQYF. The CDR3 region has the DNA TGTGCCAGCAGAGGGGACGGTCAAGAGACCCAGTACTTC.

This clonotype has a handful of counts. The V and J genes are TRBV4-2 and TRBJ1-5, with 8 bases aligning to TRBD1. The J segment lost 3 bases and the V segment lost 5 bases, leaving 9 bases of the junction unmatched. Germline lookup yields CDR1 LGHNA and CDR2 YNFKEQ. The length of the CDR3 is 16 residues. The CDR3, as DNA: TGTGCCAGCAGCTCTCCGACAGGGGAGGTCAATCAGCCCCAGCATTTT. Its protein is CASSSPTGEVNQPQHF.